The rows below give T cell receptor beta chains drawn from one sample of a study of blood T cell repertoires in COVID-19. Data came from immunoSEQ multiplex PCR; TCRdb stores just in-frame clones and leaves some out. The sample has roughly 190,000 clones, about four fifths seen once. The specimen sequenced was peripheral blood. Receptor source: a woman in her forties with COVID-19, enrolled during active disease. Each CDR3 is given with its conserved first and last residue. D genes are given only for firm matches. Clone size is not always given. Where it is, it says once, few, many or a class for expanded clones.

-	-	TRBV7-7	TRBJ2-1	TGTGCTAGCAGTCAGGGACTTAACAATGAGCAGTTCTTC	CASSQGLNNEQFF
-	-	TRBV11-3	TRBJ2-2	TGTGCCAGCAGCTTTATTTACACCGGGGAGCTGTTTTTT	CASSFIYTGELFF
few	TRBD2	TRBV5-1	TRBJ2-4	TGCGCCAGCAGCTTAAACCCGGGACTAGCGGGAGTAGCCAAAAACATTCAGTACTTC	CASSLNPGLAGVAKNIQYF
few	TRBD1	TRBV27	TRBJ1-2	TGTGCCAGCAGTTACCTCCCGGACAGGGGTCTTGGGGGCTACACCTTC	CASSYLPDRGLGGYTF
-	-	TRBV27	TRBJ2-3	TGTGCCAGCAGGATACAGGGAACAGATACGCAGTATTTT	CASRIQGTDTQYF
-	-	TRBV4-1	TRBJ2-7	TGCGCCACTGCGGAGGGCAACTACGAGCAGTACTTC	CATAEGNYEQYF
-	-	TRBV4-2	TRBJ1-2	TGTGCCAGCAGCCAAGATAGGGGGGGGACCAACTATGGCTACACCTTC	CASSQDRGGTNYGYTF
-	TRBD1	TRBV11-2	TRBJ1-4	TGTGCCAGCAGCCTAGGGGACAGAAGCGAAAAACTGTTTTTT	CASSLGDRSEKLFF
-	-	TRBV24-1	TRBJ1-2	TGTGCCACCAGTGACTCGGTTGGTTACACCTTC	CATSDSVGYTF
-	TRBD2	TRBV28	TRBJ2-7	TGTGCCAGCAGTTTTTTGTTAGCGGGAATGTACGAGCAGTACTTC	CASSFLLAGMYEQYF
-	-	TRBV2	TRBJ1-3	TGTGCCAGCAGGACGACAGTGGCTTCCGGAAACACCATATATTTT	CASRTTVASGNTIYF
-	-	TRBV30	TRBJ1-2	TGTGCCTGGAGTGTAGTAGGGGGTAGGAGCTACACCTTC	CAWSVVGGRSYTF
-	TRBD2	TRBV4-1	TRBJ2-1	TGCGCCAGCAGCCATCGACTAGCGGGGGGGCCTTACAATGAGCAGTTCTTC	CASSHRLAGGPYNEQFF
few	-	TRBV7-9	TRBJ2-6	TGTGCCAGCAGCCCGCAGGCGGGGGCCAACGTCCTGACTTTC	CASSPQAGANVLTF
-	TRBD2	TRBV19	TRBJ2-1	TGTGCCAGTAGTATAGCCCGACTCGGAGCGGGGAGCTCCTACAATGAGCAGTTCTTC	CASSIARLGAGSSYNEQFF
-	-	TRBV28	TRBJ2-1	TGTGCCAGCAGTTTATACGGGACCTACAATGAGCAGTTCTTC	CASSLYGTYNEQFF
few	-	TRBV28	TRBJ1-1	TGTGCCAGCAGTATGACGGGGGAAGCTTTCTTT	CASSMTGEAFF
once	-	TRBV14	TRBJ1-2	TGTGCCAGCAGCCCCAGACAGGACGTCTATGGCTACACCTTC	CASSPRQDVYGYTF
-	TRBD2	TRBV9	TRBJ2-5	TGTGCCAGCAGCGTGAGCGGGAGTAGGGGGGAGACCCAGTACTTC	CASSVSGSRGETQYF
-	TRBD2	TRBV28	TRBJ2-7	TGTGCCAGCAGTTTCCCCGGGGGGTACGAGCAGTACTTC	CASSFPGGYEQYF
many	TRBD2	TRBV15	TRBJ2-1	TGTGCCACCAGACCCGGGACTAGCGGGTACAATGAGCAGTTCTTC	CATRPGTSGYNEQFF
-	-	TRBV19	TRBJ2-1	TGTGCCAGTAGAGGACGGGACTCCTACAATGAGCAGTTCTTC	CASRGRDSYNEQFF
-	-	TRBV29-1	TRBJ1-1	TGCAGCGTTTCGGTCACCACAGAGAACACTGAAGCTTTCTTT	CSVSVTTENTEAFF
-	-	TRBV7-6	TRBJ1-4	TGTGCCAGCAGTCATTATGGCAGGAGGAATGAAAAACTGTTTTTT	CASSHYGRRNEKLFF
-	TRBD2	TRBV27	TRBJ2-1	TGTGCCACCCGACCTCGGGGGGCCTACAATGAGCAGTTCTTC	CATRPRGAYNEQFF
few	-	TRBV4-1	TRBJ1-5	TGCGCCAGCAGCCAAGATCCAGGTGGGGGGGCTCAGCCCCAGCATTTT	CASSQDPGGGAQPQHF
-	TRBD1	TRBV5-4	TRBJ2-1	TGTGCCAGCAGCCGGACAGGGCTCGTTGGGAGTGAGCAGTTCTTC	CASSRTGLVGSEQFF
-	TRBD1	TRBV28	TRBJ2-1	TGTGCCAGCAGCTCGGGACAGGGGTTCTACAATGAGCAGTTCTTC	CASSSGQGFYNEQFF
few	TRBD1	TRBV7-9	TRBJ2-5	TGTGCCAGCAGCCCAGGGGGCACGGGATGGGAGACCCAGTACTTC	CASSPGGTGWETQYF
few	-	TRBV19	TRBJ1-1	TGTGCCAGTAGTGCACGGAGGATAATGAACACTGAAGCTTTCTTT	CASSARRIMNTEAFF
once	-	TRBV27	TRBJ1-2	TGTGCCAGCAGCCCGCAAGGTTTCAGCCCTAGGGACTATGGCTATACCTTC	CASSPQGFSPRDYGYTF
-	TRBD2	TRBV7-7	TRBJ2-1	TGTGCTAGCAGCTTAGGTCTAGGGACTAACAATGAGCAGTTCTTC	CASSLGLGTNNEQFF
-	-	TRBV11-3	TRBJ2-3	TGTGCCAGCAGCTTAGGCGTCAATACAGATACGCAGTATTTT	CASSLGVNTDTQYF
-	-	TRBV10-1	TRBJ2-1	TGCGCCAGCAGTGACTCTTCCTACAATGAGCAGTTCTTC	CASSDSSYNEQFF
-	-	TRBV4-1	TRBJ2-2	TGCGCCAGCAGCCAAGAATACCGGAGCACCGGGGAGCTGTTTTTT	CASSQEYRSTGELFF
few	-	TRBV3-1/TRBV3-2	TRBJ1-2	TGTGCCAGCAGCCAAGGGTTCCTTTCGGGAGGCTACACCTTC	CASSQGFLSGGYTF
-	TRBD1	TRBV3-1/TRBV3-2	TRBJ1-4	TGTGCCAGCAGCCCCCGGGACAGGGGGCGGGGGGAAAAACTGTTTTTT	CASSPRDRGRGEKLFF
-	TRBD2	TRBV9	TRBJ2-1	TGTGCCAGCAGCCCAAGCGGGAGTCCCCATGAGCAGTTCTTC	CASSPSGSPHEQFF
-	-	TRBV29-1	TRBJ2-6	TGCAGCACGACCGGGACAACGAACTCTGGGGCCAACGTCCTGACTTTC	CSTTGTTNSGANVLTF
-	-	TRBV7-8	TRBJ2-7	TGTGCCAGCAGCTTATACATGGCGGGCTACGAGCAGTACTTC	CASSLYMAGYEQYF
-	TRBD1	TRBV19	TRBJ1-1	TGTGCCAGTAGTATTCGGACAGGGAAGAACACTGAAGCTTTCTTT	CASSIRTGKNTEAFF
once	-	TRBV27	TRBJ2-2	TGTGCCAGCAGGGAGGCATGGAACACCGGGGAGCTGTTTTTT	CASREAWNTGELFF
-	-	TRBV7-9	TRBJ2-2	TGTGCCAGCAGCTTAGCTGGACAACACACCGGGGAGCTGTTTTTT	CASSLAGQHTGELFF
-	-	TRBV4-1	TRBJ1-4	TGCGCCAGCAGCCAGCCGGGGGACCCTAATGAAAAACTGTTTTTT	CASSQPGDPNEKLFF
-	TRBD1	TRBV6-5	TRBJ1-3	TGTGCCAGCAGCAGACAGGGAATGAAAGGAAACACCATATATTTT	CASSRQGMKGNTIYF
once	-	TRBV19	TRBJ2-5	TGTGCCAGTAGTAAGGAAGTGGGCGAGACCCAGTACTTC	CASSKEVGETQYF
-	-	TRBV19	TRBJ2-3	TGTGCCAGTAGTTGGGGGCGTTCGGGCACAGATACGCAGTATTTT	CASSWGRSGTDTQYF